Included here is one TCR beta chain sequence, with context. Its target is not known. This record belongs to a study of CD8 T cells in ankylosing spondylitis. Each CDR3 protein is one row after TCRdb ran MiXCR on the 5' RACE reads. The data show about 800,000 distinct CDR3 sequences, approximately 10% seen once. Findings of the study overall: Within ankylosing spondylitis blood, a TCR beta motif made up of under 10 highly homologous variants appeared to be characteristic. Within matched ankylosing spondylitis synovial fluid, disease-linked clones were reportedly significantly enriched.

The sequencing input was blood, either unsorted or a sorted T cell fraction (not recorded which). The sequence was obtained from a male donor with ankylosing spondylitis.

CDR3 loop: CASSQRQGSSSYNSPLHF. The CDR3 DNA sequence: TGCGCCAGCAGCCAAAGACAGGGTTCTAGCTCCTATAATTCACCCCTCCACTTT. The chain is built from TRBV4-1 and TRBJ1-6; TRBD1 aligns across 7 bases. The CDR3 is 18 amino acids. The junction had 7 bases not matched to a gene; V was cut back by 2 bases and J by 0 bases. The germline CDR1 and CDR2 sequences are MGHRA and YSYEKL.